This entry lists 20 T cell receptor beta chains sequenced from one sample in a study of early T cells in non-severe SARS-CoV-2 infection. TCRdb itself ran the 5' RACE reads through MiXCR, one entry per CDR3 protein. The sample holds about 22,000 distinct CDR3 sequences, 5% seen once. Sample: whole blood. The receptor source for this set is an adult who was a healthcare worker with PCR-confirmed SARS-CoV-2 infection or an uninfected control (not recorded which).

In its sample, this clonotype was seen many times. V usage is TRBV4-1 and J usage is TRBJ2-2; D call uncertain. Germline V CDR1 and CDR2: MGHRA, YSYEKL. V shed 4 bases and J shed 1 base, with 7 bases lying between them. The CDR3 runs 14 residues. The DNA for the CDR3 is TGCGCCAGCAGCCCGCCCCTGAACACCGGGGAGCTGTTTTTT. It encodes CASSPPLNTGELFF.

At least ten counts were recorded for this clonotype. V and J are TRBV24-1 and TRBJ2-7; no firm D call. V lost 3 bases to trimming and J lost 7 bases, with 15 bases between them. The V gene's germline CDR1 is KGHDR and CDR2 SFDVKD. The CDR3 sequence is 14 residues long. CDR3: CATSDAASPREQYF. The CDR3 DNA reads TGTGCCACCAGTGATGCTGCCAGCCCACGGGAGCAGTACTTC.

In this sample, this clonotype is medium-sized. V gene TRBV11-2 combines with J gene TRBJ2-3; D is unresolved. The V end was cut by 3 bases, the J end by 3 bases, with 10 bases between. CDR3 length: 14 amino acids. From germline, CDR1 is SGHAT and CDR2 FQNNGV. Here the CDR3 reads CASSFVLGTDTQYF. The DNA for the CDR3 is TGTGCCAGCAGCTTCGTTCTGGGGACAGATACGCAGTATTTT.

This clonotype was recorded many times. The chain couples TRBV5-4 to TRBJ2-3, with 7 positions matching TRBD1. V gave up 4 bases and J gave up 0 bases; unmatched junction bases: 2. Per the germline V gene, CDR1 is SGHNT and CDR2 is YYREEE (reference sequence). This CDR3 is 14 amino acids long. CDR3 region: CASSPDRSTDTQYF. In DNA, the CDR3 is TGTGCCAGCAGCCCGGACAGGAGCACAGATACGCAGTATTTT.

This clonotype has a count of ten or more. The chain recombines TRBV4-1 with TRBJ2-3; TRBD1 aligns across 10 bases. Germline loops: CDR1 MGHRA, CDR2 YSYEKL. The CDR3 extends over 16 amino acids. The V segment lost 1 base and the J segment 3 bases; nucleotides outside the gene matches: 4. The CDR3 reads CASSQGQGALTDTQYF. CDR3 DNA: TGCGCCAGCAGCCAAGGACAGGGGGCTCTGACAGATACGCAGTATTTT.

This clonotype showed up just a few times. J is TRBJ1-1 and V is TRBV7-8, with TRBD1 as a possible D gene (5 bases). Germline CDR1 and CDR2: SGHVS and FQNEAQ. The CDR3 length is 16 residues. V shed 4 bases and J shed 0 bases, with 15 bases lying between them. CDR3 nucleotide sequence: TGTGCCAGCAGCTCAGGACACTATCTAATGAACACTGAAGCTTTCTTT. This sequence encodes CASSSGHYLMNTEAFF.

The gene calls are TRBV7-2 and TRBJ2-3; D ambiguous. This CDR3 contains 16 residues. V was cut by 2 bases and J by 5 bases, with 17 bases left in between. Germline V gene sequence: CDR1 SGHTA, CDR2 FQGNSA. The CDR3 reads CASSLTLRAGKDTQYF. The CDR3, as DNA: TGTGCCAGCAGCTTAACTTTACGGGCAGGAAAAGATACGCAGTATTTT.

The table lists this clonotype with many counts. The rearrangement joins TRBV28 to TRBJ1-1; D is undetermined. There are 17 residues in the CDR3. Looked up from germline, CDR1 is MDHEN and CDR2 is SYDVKM. Trimming cost V 0 bases and J 0 bases, with 14 bases left between them. For the CDR3, the DNA is TGTGCCAGCAGTTTATGGGCCAGGTACTCAATGAACACTGAAGCTTTCTTT. This sequence encodes CASSLWARYSMNTEAFF.

This clonotype has ten or more counts. The chain joins TRBV14 to TRBJ1-1; D gene uncertain. There are 14 residues in the CDR3. The V end lost 3 bases, the J end lost 5 bases, and 13 bases lay between the germline ends. Germline-derived CDR1 and CDR2 are SGHDN and FVKESK. CDR3 coding DNA: TGTGCCAGCAGCCATAACGCAATGGGTACTGAAGCTTTCTTT. Residues: CASSHNAMGTEAFF.

There are many counts of this clonotype. The chain joins TRBV3-1 to TRBJ2-7, with TRBD2 matching over 8 bases. The CDR3 loop spans 15 amino acids. The germline gives CDR1 LGHDT, CDR2 YNNKEL (reference sequence). V lost 0 bases to trimming and J lost 2 bases; unmatched junction nucleotides: 3. The DNA for the CDR3 is TGTGCCAGCAGCCAAGAGGGGGGACTAGCCTACGAGCAGTACTTC. Translating gives CASSQEGGLAYEQYF.

V gene TRBV24-1 combines with J gene TRBJ2-1; D is perhaps TRBD2 (6 bases). The germline gives CDR1 KGHDR, CDR2 SFDVKD. Deletions cut 4 bases from V and 5 bases from J, with 17 bases between. CDR3 size: 16 residues. The CDR3 spells CATSDSRDWPNNEQFF. The CDR3 nucleotides are TGTGCCACCAGTGACTCACGGGACTGGCCTAACAATGAGCAGTTCTTC.

The chain is built from TRBV21-1 and TRBJ2-7. TRBV21-1 is an annotated pseudogene. The CDR3 is 11 residues long. CDR3 loop: CASNGRCEQYF. In nucleotides, the CDR3 is TGTGCCAGCAATGGCCGTTGTGAGCAGTACTTC.

At least ten counts were recorded for this clonotype. V gene TRBV21-1 combines with J gene TRBJ2-7; the tabulated D call, TRBD1, remains unverified against the DNA. TRBV21-1 is reported as a pseudogene. There are 14 residues in the CDR3. CDR3 sequence (DNA): TGTGCCAGCAGCGGGCGGACAGCACATTACGAGCAGTACTTC. Its protein product is CASSGRTAHYEQYF.

The V and J genes are TRBV14 and TRBJ2-1; 11 bases match TRBD2. The germline CDR1 and CDR2 sequences are SGHDN and FVKESK. With 3 bases clipped from V and 6 bases from J, the junction kept 10 bases outside the gene matches. This CDR3 region has 17 residues. The CDR3, as DNA: TGTGCCAGCAGCCAGTCCCCATATACTAGCGGGGGCAATGAGCAGTTCTTC. The encoded protein is CASSQSPYTSGGNEQFF.

V and J are TRBV5-1 and TRBJ2-7, with 7 bases identical to TRBD1. V shed 4 bases, J shed 3 bases, and the junction held 10 bases outside the gene matches. The CDR3 has 15 residues. Germline V gene lookup returns CDR1 SGHRS and CDR2 YFSETQ. CDR3 loop: CASSTRTGGNYEQYF. The CDR3 DNA reads as TGCGCCAGCAGCACGCGGACAGGCGGAAACTACGAGCAGTACTTC.

The chain combines TRBV28 with TRBJ2-7, with D possibly being TRBD2 (6 bases). Trimming removed 7 bases from V and 1 base from J, with 14 bases in between. CDR3 size: 14 residues. Germline lookup yields CDR1 MDHEN and CDR2 SYDVKM. CDR3 coding DNA: TGTGCCAGCATTTCCCCGGGGGAGTCCTACGAGCAGTACTTC. The encoded protein is CASISPGESYEQYF.

This clonotype is medium-sized (0.01 to 0.1%) within its sample. The chain links TRBV28 to TRBJ1-1, with D unresolved. The germline CDR1 and CDR2 sequences are MDHEN and SYDVKM. Trimming took 6 bases from V and 2 from J, leaving 13 bases between them. This CDR3 is 14 amino acids long. The CDR3 region has the DNA TGTGCCAGCAGGGGATGGGATTCCAACACTGAAGCTTTCTTT. Its protein is CASRGWDSNTEAFF.

This clonotype is deemed medium-sized (0.01 to 0.1%). The chain is built from TRBV6-5 and TRBJ1-1; D call uncertain. The V gene lost 2 bases and the J gene lost 1 base, with 5 bases spanning the gap. The CDR3 is made up of 13 amino acids. Germline-derived CDR1 and CDR2 are MNHEY and SVGAGI. The CDR3 here is CASSYGSNTEAFF. The CDR3 region has the DNA TGTGCCAGCAGTTACGGTTCGAACACTGAAGCTTTCTTT.

This chain links TRBV12-3 or TRBV12-4 with TRBJ2-2; 9 bases are a match to TRBD1. V gave up 5 bases and J gave up 3 bases; unmatched junction bases: 4. This CDR3 has 15 residues. CDR3 loop: CASSPGQGDTGELFF. The CDR3, as DNA: TGTGCCAGCAGTCCGGGACAGGGTGACACCGGGGAGCTGTTTTTT.

The V gene is TRBV12-3 or TRBV12-4, the J gene TRBJ2-1; D gene uncertain. Trimming removed 6 bases at V and 0 bases at J, with 6 bases between. The length of the CDR3 is 13 residues. CDR3: CASSRNSYNEQFF. CDR3 nucleotide sequence: TGTGCCAGCAGCCGGAACTCCTACAATGAGCAGTTCTTC.